This T cell receptor (beta chain) was recorded in a study of technical replicates of blood from several donors (dated by TCRdb to about 2017). The CDR3 contains 14 residues, cysteine and phenylalanine counted. CDR3 DNA only is kept here, 42 bases in frame from base 1. Trimming removed 7 bases from V and 4 bases from J; the gene matches leave 4 bases unexplained. The germline V gene provides CDR1 SQVTM and CDR2 ANQGSEA. As to this clone: The specificity of this receptor is unknown. It has no much larger one-base neighbor in the sample; base qualities were not kept.

Library preparation was by the immunoSEQ multiplex PCR assay. Imported from immuneACCESS, the table was reduced by TCRdb to in-frame sequences with V and J called. These copies leave out some clones; in studies compared against another copy, an unresolved V gene accounts for under half, and the cause of the remainder is not known. This sample has some 70,000 clones in its table, and roughly 97% of those were observed once. The ten most abundant clones make up approximately 0.26% of the sample. The source material was T cells isolated from PBMCs. The chain was built from TRBV29-1 and TRBJ2-3; 14 nucleotides in the junction match TRBD2. The clonotype originates from a human donor in good health. The CDR3 has the sequence CSAGTSGRADTQYF. The nucleotide sequence is TGCAGCGCAGGGACTAGCGGGAGAGCAGATACGCAGTATTTT.